This TCR beta chain emerged from a study of spatial heterogeneity in lung cancer. Sample time point: sample taken at primary tumor resection. Findings of the study overall: Counts of expanded intratumoral alpha and beta TCRs tracked tumor mutation counts.

This clonotype was seen a handful of times. Its antigen is unidentified. V was cut by 4 bases and J by 0 bases, with 13 bases left in between. Germline CDR1 MNHNY, CDR2 SVGAGI (reference sequence). The CDR3 length is 16 residues. TCRdb re-analysed the 5' RACE reads in MiXCR, keeping a single row per CDR3 protein. The sample has over 15,000 distinct CDR3 sequences, under 7.5% seen once. The chain joins TRBV6-6 to TRBJ1-5, with D perhaps matching TRBD1 (6 bases). Sequenced here: lung tumor tissue, sampled at surgery. The TCR comes from a female donor with early-stage non-small cell lung cancer. CDR3 in amino acids: CASSWTGGVSNQPQHF. CDR3 bases: TGTGCCAGCAGTTGGACCGGGGGCGTTAGCAATCAGCCCCAGCATTTT.